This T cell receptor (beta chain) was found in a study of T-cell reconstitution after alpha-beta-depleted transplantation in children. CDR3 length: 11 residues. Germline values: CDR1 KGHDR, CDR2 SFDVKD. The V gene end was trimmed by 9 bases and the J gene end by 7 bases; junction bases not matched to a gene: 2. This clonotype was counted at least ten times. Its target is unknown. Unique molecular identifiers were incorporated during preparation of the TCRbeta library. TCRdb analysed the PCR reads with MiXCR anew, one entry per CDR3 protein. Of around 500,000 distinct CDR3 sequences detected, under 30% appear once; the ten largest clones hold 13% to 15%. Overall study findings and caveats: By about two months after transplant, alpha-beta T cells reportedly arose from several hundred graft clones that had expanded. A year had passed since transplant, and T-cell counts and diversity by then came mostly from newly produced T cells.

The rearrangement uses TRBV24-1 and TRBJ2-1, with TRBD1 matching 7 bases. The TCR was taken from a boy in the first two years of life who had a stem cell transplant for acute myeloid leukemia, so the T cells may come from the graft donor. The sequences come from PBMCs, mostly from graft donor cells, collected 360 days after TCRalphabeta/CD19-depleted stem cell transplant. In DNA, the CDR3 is TGTGCCACCCGACAGGGTAATGAGCAGTTCTTC. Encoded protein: CATRQGNEQFF.